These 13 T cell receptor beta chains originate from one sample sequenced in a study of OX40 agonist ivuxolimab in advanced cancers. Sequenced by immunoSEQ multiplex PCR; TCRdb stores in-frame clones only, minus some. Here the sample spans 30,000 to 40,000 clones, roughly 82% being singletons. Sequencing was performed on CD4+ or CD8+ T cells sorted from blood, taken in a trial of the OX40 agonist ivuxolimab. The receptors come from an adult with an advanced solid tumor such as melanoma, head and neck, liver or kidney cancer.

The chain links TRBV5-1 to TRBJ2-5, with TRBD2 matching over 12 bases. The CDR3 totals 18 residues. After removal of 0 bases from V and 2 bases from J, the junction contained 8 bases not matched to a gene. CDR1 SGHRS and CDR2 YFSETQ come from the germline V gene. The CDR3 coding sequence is TGCGCCAGCAGCTTGGGACTAGCGGGAGCGCGTTGGCAAGAGACCCAGTACTTC. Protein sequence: CASSLGLAGARWQETQYF.

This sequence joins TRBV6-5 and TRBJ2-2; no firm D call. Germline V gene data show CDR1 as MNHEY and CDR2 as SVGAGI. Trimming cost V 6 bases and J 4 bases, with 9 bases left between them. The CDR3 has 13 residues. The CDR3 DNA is TGTGCCAGCAGACTCGATTTCACCGGGGAGCTGTTTTTT. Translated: CASRLDFTGELFF.

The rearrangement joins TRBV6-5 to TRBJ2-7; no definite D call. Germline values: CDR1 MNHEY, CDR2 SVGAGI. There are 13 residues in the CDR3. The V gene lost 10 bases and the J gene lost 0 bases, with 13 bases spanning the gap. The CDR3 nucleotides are TGTGCCACCTCCGGATCCCTCTCCTACGAGCAGTACTTC. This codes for CATSGSLSYEQYF.

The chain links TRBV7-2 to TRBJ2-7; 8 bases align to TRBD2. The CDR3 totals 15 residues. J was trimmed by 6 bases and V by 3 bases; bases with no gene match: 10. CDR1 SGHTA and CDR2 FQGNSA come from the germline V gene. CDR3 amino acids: CASSLDPGLGSEQYF. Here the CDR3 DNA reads TGTGCCAGCAGCTTGGACCCGGGACTAGGTTCCGAGCAGTACTTC.

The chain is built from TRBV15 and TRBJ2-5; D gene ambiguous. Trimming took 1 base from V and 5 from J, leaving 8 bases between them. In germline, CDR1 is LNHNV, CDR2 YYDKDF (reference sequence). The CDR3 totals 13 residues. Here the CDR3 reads CATSRGSWETQYF. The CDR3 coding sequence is TGTGCCACCAGCAGAGGATCCTGGGAGACCCAGTACTTC.

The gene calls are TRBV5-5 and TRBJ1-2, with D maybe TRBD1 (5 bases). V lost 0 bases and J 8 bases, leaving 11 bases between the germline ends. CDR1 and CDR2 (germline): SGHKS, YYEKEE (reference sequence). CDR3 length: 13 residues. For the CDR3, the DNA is TGTGCCAGCAGCTTGGCCGGGGGGAACGGCTACACCTTC. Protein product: CASSLAGGNGYTF.

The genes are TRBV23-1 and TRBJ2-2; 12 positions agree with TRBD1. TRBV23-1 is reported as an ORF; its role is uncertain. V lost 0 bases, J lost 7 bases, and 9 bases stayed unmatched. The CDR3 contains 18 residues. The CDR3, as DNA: TGCGCCAGCAGTCAATCCGACTCGGGACAGGGGGCTTACGGGGAGCTGTTTTTT. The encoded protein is CASSQSDSGQGAYGELFF.

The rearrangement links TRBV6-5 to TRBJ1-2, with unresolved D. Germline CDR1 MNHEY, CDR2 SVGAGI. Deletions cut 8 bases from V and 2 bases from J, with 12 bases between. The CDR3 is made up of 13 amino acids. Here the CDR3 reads CASHDSNNYGYTF. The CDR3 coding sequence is TGTGCCAGCCATGACTCTAACAACTATGGCTACACCTTC.

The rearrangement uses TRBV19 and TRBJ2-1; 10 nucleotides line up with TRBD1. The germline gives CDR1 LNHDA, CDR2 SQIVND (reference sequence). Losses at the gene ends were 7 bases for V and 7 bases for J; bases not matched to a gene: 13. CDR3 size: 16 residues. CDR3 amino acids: CASTTGRQGARNEQFF. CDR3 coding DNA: TGTGCCAGTACGACCGGCCGACAGGGGGCTAGGAATGAGCAGTTCTTC. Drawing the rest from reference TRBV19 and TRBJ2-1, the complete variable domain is DGGITQSPKYLFRKEGQNVTLSCEQNLNHDAMYWYRQDPGQGLRLIYYSQIVNDFQKGDIAEGYSVSREKKESFPLTVTSAQKNPTAFYLCASTTGRQGARNEQFFGPGTRLTVL.

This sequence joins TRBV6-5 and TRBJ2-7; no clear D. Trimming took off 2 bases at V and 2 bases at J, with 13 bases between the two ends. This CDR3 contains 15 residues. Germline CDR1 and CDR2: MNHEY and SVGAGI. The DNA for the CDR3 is TGTGCCAGCAGTTACGGCACCCCGCGTCCCTACGAGCAGTACTTC. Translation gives CASSYGTPRPYEQYF.

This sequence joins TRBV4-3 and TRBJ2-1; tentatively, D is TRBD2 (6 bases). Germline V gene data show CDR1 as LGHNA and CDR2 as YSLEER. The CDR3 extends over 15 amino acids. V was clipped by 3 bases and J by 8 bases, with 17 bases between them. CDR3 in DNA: TGCGCCAGCAGCCAGGGGGGTAGGAGAAGCGATGAGCAGTTCTTC. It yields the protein CASSQGGRRSDEQFF.

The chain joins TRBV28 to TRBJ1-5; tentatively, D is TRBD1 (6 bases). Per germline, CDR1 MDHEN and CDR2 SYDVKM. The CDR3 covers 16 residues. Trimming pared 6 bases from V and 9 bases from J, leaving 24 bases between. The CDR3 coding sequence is TGTGCCAGCAGGGCAAGGGGGTACGGTGGTATCAGGCCCCAGCATTTT. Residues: CASRARGYGGIRPQHF.

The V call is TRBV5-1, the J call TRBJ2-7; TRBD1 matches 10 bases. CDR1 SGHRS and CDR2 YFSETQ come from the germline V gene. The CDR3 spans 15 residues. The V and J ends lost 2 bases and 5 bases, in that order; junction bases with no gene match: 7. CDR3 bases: TGCGCCAGCAGCTTTATTCGGGACAGGGGCGACGAGCAGTACTTC. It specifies CASSFIRDRGDEQYF.